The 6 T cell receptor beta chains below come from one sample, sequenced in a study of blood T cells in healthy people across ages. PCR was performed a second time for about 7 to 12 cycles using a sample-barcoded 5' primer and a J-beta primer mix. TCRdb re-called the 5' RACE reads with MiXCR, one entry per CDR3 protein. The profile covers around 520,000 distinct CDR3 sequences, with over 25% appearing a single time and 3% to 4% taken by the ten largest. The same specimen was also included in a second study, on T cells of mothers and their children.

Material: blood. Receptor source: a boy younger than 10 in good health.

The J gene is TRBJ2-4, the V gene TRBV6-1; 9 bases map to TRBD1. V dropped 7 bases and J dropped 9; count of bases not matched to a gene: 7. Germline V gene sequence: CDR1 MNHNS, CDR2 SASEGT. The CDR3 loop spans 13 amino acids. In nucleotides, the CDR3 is TGTGCCAGCATCGAACTACAGGGGGCCATTCAGTACTTC. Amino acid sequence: CASIELQGAIQYF.

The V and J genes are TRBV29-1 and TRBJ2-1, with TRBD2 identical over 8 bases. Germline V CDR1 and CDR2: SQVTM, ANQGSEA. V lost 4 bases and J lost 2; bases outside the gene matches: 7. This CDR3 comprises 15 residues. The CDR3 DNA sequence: TGCAGCGTTGGGGTTAGCGGGGAACCCTACAATGAGCAGTTCTTC. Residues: CSVGVSGEPYNEQFF.

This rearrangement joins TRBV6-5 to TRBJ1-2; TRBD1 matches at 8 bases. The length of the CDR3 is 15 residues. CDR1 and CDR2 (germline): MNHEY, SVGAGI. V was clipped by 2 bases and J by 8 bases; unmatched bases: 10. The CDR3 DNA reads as TGTGCCAGCAGTTACGGGCAGGGGGCTTCATACGGCTACACCTTC. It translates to CASSYGQGASYGYTF.

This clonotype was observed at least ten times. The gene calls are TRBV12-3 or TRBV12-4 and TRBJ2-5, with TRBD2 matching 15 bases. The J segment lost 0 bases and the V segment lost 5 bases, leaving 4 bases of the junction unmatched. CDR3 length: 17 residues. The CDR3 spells CASSTGTSGGYQETQYF. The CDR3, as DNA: TGTGCCAGCAGTACCGGGACTAGCGGGGGGTACCAAGAGACCCAGTACTTC.

CDR3 loop: CSVELAVPQTQYF. The CDR3 nucleotides are TGCAGCGTTGAACTAGCGGTCCCTCAGACGCAGTATTTT. The rearrangement links TRBV29-1 to TRBJ2-3; TRBD2 agrees at 7 bases. Germline CDR1 and CDR2: SQVTM and ANQGSEA. Trimming cost V 2 bases and J 9 bases; bases outside gene matches: 8. This CDR3 spans 13 amino acids.

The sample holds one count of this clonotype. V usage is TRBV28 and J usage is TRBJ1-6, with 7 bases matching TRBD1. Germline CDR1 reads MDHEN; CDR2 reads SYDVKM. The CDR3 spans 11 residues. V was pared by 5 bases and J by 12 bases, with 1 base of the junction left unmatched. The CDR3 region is CASSQGEPLHF. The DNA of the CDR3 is TGTGCCAGCAGTCAGGGGGAACCCCTCCACTTT.